A single sample gave rise to the 3 T cell receptor beta chains below, sequenced in a study of cytomegalovirus exposure and HLA in healthy donors. Clones were sequenced by immunoSEQ multiplex PCR, and TCRdb holds only the in-frame ones, with some missing. The table has around 400,000 clones, around 86% seen once. Sequenced sample: PBMCs. The receptors were gathered from a woman aged 18-29 years in good health and CMV-seronegative.

The chain uses TRBV4-2 and TRBJ2-3; 9 nucleotides agree with TRBD2. CDR1 and CDR2 from the germline V gene are LGHNA and YNFKEQ. There are 18 residues in the CDR3. The junction had 13 bases not matched to a gene; V was cut back by 0 bases and J by 6 bases. In nucleotides, the CDR3 is TGTGCCAGCAGCCAAGAGATAACGCTAGCGGGGATGTTGGATACGCAGTATTTT. Its protein product is CASSQEITLAGMLDTQYF.

The chain couples TRBV14 to TRBJ2-2; weak D call: TRBD1 (5 bases). Trimming took off 3 bases at V and 4 bases at J, with 9 bases between the two ends. This CDR3 has 14 amino acids. Germline CDR1 and CDR2: SGHDN and FVKESK. The chain's CDR3 is CASSQGPVTGELFF. The CDR3 region has the DNA TGTGCCAGCAGCCAGGGGCCCGTCACCGGGGAGCTGTTTTTT.

The table lists this clone with many counts. The genes are TRBV6-6 and TRBJ2-2, with a weak D call TRBD1 (5 bases). The CDR3 contains 16 residues. Trimming shortened V by 4 bases and J by 6 bases, and 18 bases separated the two germline ends. CDR1 and CDR2 from the germline V gene are MNHNY and SVGAGI (reference sequence). CDR3 nucleotides: TGTGCCAGCAGTTCAAACGGACACGCCGTAGCCGGGGAGCTGTTTTTT. This translates into CASSSNGHAVAGELFF.